Reported below is one T cell receptor (beta chain). This record comes from a study of blood T cell repertoires in COVID-19. Study information: Some COVID-19 samples were acute and others convalescent; all came from the United States, Italy and Spain. T cells, B-cell-depleted T cells, or PBMCs supplied cDNA or gDNA.

This CDR3 region has 15 residues. Germline V CDR1 and CDR2: SGHNT, YYREEE (reference sequence). V shed 4 bases and J shed 5 bases, with 18 bases lying between them. Sequenced by immunoSEQ multiplex PCR; TCRdb stores in-frame clones only, minus some. The sample contains 400,000 to 450,000 clones, roughly 90% of which appear only once. During active infection, Seattle patients enrolled and were then monitored through disease. The TCR originated in a man aged 18-30 years with COVID-19, enrolled during active disease. The chain combines TRBV5-4 with TRBJ2-5, with a tentative D call TRBD2 (6 bases). Specimen: peripheral blood. CDR3 bases: TGTGCCAGCAGCCTTAACACGGGGGTTGCGGAGACCCAGTACTTC. Its translation is CASSLNTGVAETQYF. Together with reference TRBV5-4 and TRBJ2-5, the CDR3 gives the full variable domain: ETGVTQSPTHLIKTRGQQVTLRCSSQSGHNTVSWYQQALGQGPQFIFQYYREEENGRGNFPPRFSGLQFPNYSSELNVNALELDDSALYLCASSLNTGVAETQYFGPGTRLLVL.